Shown below are 29 T cell receptor beta chains from a single sample sequenced in a study of regulatory T cells. Primers: 52 TRBV forward and 13 TRBJ reverse. Produced via immunoSEQ multiplex PCR; TCRdb's table is partial and in-frame only. The table records under 30,000 clones, over 75% of them present only once. These receptors' antigens are unknown. Findings of the study overall: In CD3G-deficient patients, conventional CD4+ T cells were enriched for hydrophobic CDR3 residues at positions 6 and 7.

The sample was conventional CD4+ T cells sorted from blood. These receptors were collected from a child between 5 and 17 years old with CD3G deficiency.

The V call is TRBV11-2, the J call TRBJ2-5, with D possibly TRBD2 on 6 matching bases. V dropped 5 bases and J dropped 2 bases, with 12 bases sitting between them. The CDR3 runs to 14 residues. Per the germline V gene, CDR1 is SGHAT and CDR2 is FQNNGV. CDR3 nucleotide sequence: TGTGCCAGCAGCCGGAGGGCCGGGCAAGAGACCCAGTACTTC. It specifies CASSRRAGQETQYF.

V is TRBV6-1 and J is TRBJ1-2; weak D call: TRBD1 (6 bases). Germline V CDR1 and CDR2: MNHNS, SASEGT. This CDR3 is built from 14 residues. V was shortened by 7 bases and J by 7 bases, with 19 bases between the two germline ends. The CDR3 here is CASTALGGRFGYTF. The CDR3 DNA is TGTGCCAGCACTGCCCTAGGGGGGCGATTTGGCTACACCTTC.

The chain couples TRBV11-2 to TRBJ2-2; D is uncertain. CDR3 length equals 13 residues. Trimming left V 2 bases short and J 2 bases short, with 3 bases between. Germline loops: CDR1 SGHAT, CDR2 FQNNGV. CDR3 sequence: CASSLINTGELFF. The CDR3 region has the DNA TGTGCCAGCAGCTTAATCAACACCGGGGAGCTGTTTTTT. The full variable domain, completed using reference TRBV11-2 and TRBJ2-2, is EAGVAQSPRYKIIEKRQSVAFWCNPISGHATLYWYQQILGQGPKLLIQFQNNGVVDDSQLPKDRFSAERLKGVDSTLKIQPAKLEDSAVYLCASSLINTGELFFGEGSRLTVL.

V and J are TRBV19 and TRBJ2-2; D is uncertain. The germline V gene encodes CDR1 LNHDA and CDR2 SQIVND (reference sequence). This CDR3 contains 14 residues. V was shortened by 6 bases and J by 0 bases, with 8 bases between the two germline ends. The CDR3 loop reads CASSLWSNTGELFF. CDR3 bases: TGTGCCAGTAGCCTTTGGTCGAACACCGGGGAGCTGTTTTTT.

V gene TRBV28 combines with J gene TRBJ2-7; tentative D call: TRBD1 (6 bases). The ends were cut back, 7 bases at V and 3 bases at J, with 13 bases in the middle. Per germline, CDR1 MDHEN and CDR2 SYDVKM. The length of the CDR3 is 13 residues. CDR3 loop: CASNSQGRYEQYF. The CDR3 coding sequence is TGTGCCAGCAATTCCCAGGGGCGCTACGAGCAGTACTTC.

The J gene is TRBJ2-7, the V gene TRBV6-1; 7 nucleotides match TRBD1. The V and J ends lost 6 bases and 2 bases, in that order; junction bases with no gene match: 4. This CDR3 is 13 amino acids long. Germline V gene lookup returns CDR1 MNHNS and CDR2 SASEGT. For the CDR3, the DNA is TGTGCCAGCAGCTTAGACAGGGCCTACGAGCAGTACTTC. This encodes CASSLDRAYEQYF.

This rearrangement joins TRBV5-1 to TRBJ2-7; a possible D gene is TRBD1 (5 bases). V gave up 0 bases and J gave up 1 base, with 8 bases separating them. CDR3 size: 14 residues. Per the germline V gene, CDR1 is SGHRS and CDR2 is YFSETQ. DNA of the CDR3: TGCGCCAGCAGCTTGGAGGCAGGGTCCTACGAGCAGTACTTC. Encoded protein: CASSLEAGSYEQYF.

This sequence joins TRBV28 and TRBJ2-5, with D tentatively TRBD2 (7 bases). The CDR3 extends over 15 amino acids. Germline V gene data show CDR1 as MDHEN and CDR2 as SYDVKM. V was cut by 6 bases and J by 5 bases, with 19 bases left in between. The CDR3: CASSRGAGREETQYF. CDR3 DNA: TGTGCCAGCAGCCGGGGGGCAGGGAGGGAGGAGACCCAGTACTTC. Looking up the rest from reference TRBV28 and TRBJ2-5 gives the full variable domain: DVKVTQSSRYLVKRTGEKVFLECVQDMDHENMFWYRQDPGLGLRLIYFSYDVKMKEKGDIPEGYSVSREKKERFSLILESASTNQTSMYLCASSRGAGREETQYFGPGTRLLVL.

The V and J genes are TRBV27 and TRBJ2-7; tentative D call: TRBD1 (6 bases). Trimming removed 5 bases from V and 2 bases from J, with 13 bases in between. In germline, CDR1 is MNHEY, CDR2 SMNVEV (reference sequence). This CDR3 contains 14 residues. The CDR3: CASSPTGRPYEQYF. The CDR3 DNA reads as TGTGCCAGCAGTCCGACAGGCCGTCCCTACGAGCAGTACTTC.

The rearrangement uses TRBV11-2 and TRBJ2-2; D gene uncertain. Between the trimmed V and J ends, which lost 0 bases and 4 bases, there was a span of 3 bases. The germline V gene has CDR1 SGHAT and CDR2 FQNNGV. This CDR3 comprises 13 residues. The CDR3 DNA is TGTGCCAGCAGCTTAGATGGCACCGGGGAGCTGTTTTTT. This sequence encodes CASSLDGTGELFF.

This clone was counted once. The V and J genes are TRBV28 and TRBJ2-7; 9 nucleotides line up with TRBD2. The V gene end was trimmed by 4 bases and the J gene end by 2 bases; junction bases not matched to a gene: 6. Germline loops: CDR1 MDHEN, CDR2 SYDVKM. The CDR3 sequence is 15 residues long. The CDR3 here is CASSSPTSGTYEQYF. CDR3 in DNA: TGTGCCAGCAGTTCCCCGACTAGCGGAACCTACGAGCAGTACTTC.

This clone came up once. The chain recombines TRBV5-1 with TRBJ1-1; no clear D. The CDR3 is 13 residues long. The V end lost 1 base, the J end lost 1 base, and 5 bases lay between the germline ends. The germline V gene encodes CDR1 SGHRS and CDR2 YFSETQ. The CDR3 loop reads CASSLQPNTEAFF. In DNA form, the CDR3 reads TGCGCCAGCAGCTTGCAACCGAACACTGAAGCTTTCTTT.

V usage is TRBV19 and J usage is TRBJ2-2; tentative D call: TRBD2 (5 bases). Germline CDR1 and CDR2: LNHDA and SQIVND (reference sequence). Trimming took off 3 bases at V and 6 bases at J, with 11 bases between the two ends. The length of the CDR3 is 14 residues. The CDR3 DNA reads as TGTGCCAGTAGTATTCAGGCCGGGGCCGGGGAGCTGTTTTTT. Protein sequence: CASSIQAGAGELFF.

This clone has only a few counts. V is TRBV7-9 and J is TRBJ1-4; 7 positions agree with TRBD1. J was trimmed by 7 bases and V by 3 bases; bases with no gene match: 8. Germline V gene sequence: CDR1 SEHNR, CDR2 FQNEAQ (reference sequence). The CDR3 runs to 15 residues. The CDR3 DNA sequence: TGTGCCAGCAGCTTTGGCAGACAGGGATCTGAAAAACTGTTTTTT. It yields the protein CASSFGRQGSEKLFF.

This clone has just a few counts. Its ends do not fully match the called genes, so a read error is possible. J is TRBJ2-7 and V is TRBV6-1; D possibly uses TRBD1 or TRBD2 (6 bases each). Germline CDR1 and CDR2: MNHNS and SASEGT. The CDR3 covers 12 residues. The CDR3 spells CASGEGGYEQYF. The CDR3 nucleotides are TGTGCCAGCGGTGAGGGGGGCTACGAGCAGTACTTC.

The chain joins TRBV11-2 to TRBJ2-7; D is tentatively TRBD1 or TRBD2 (5 bases each). Germline CDR1 is SGHAT and CDR2 is FQNNGV. Trimming took off 5 bases at V and 2 bases at J, with 13 bases between the two ends. The CDR3 has 14 amino acids. CDR3 in DNA: TGTGCCAGCAGCACCTCGGGGCCCCCCTACGAGCAGTACTTC. It is translated as CASSTSGPPYEQYF.

The V and J genes are TRBV7-6 and TRBJ2-1; D is possibly TRBD1 (6 bases). There are 13 residues in the CDR3. Deletions cut 5 bases from V and 10 bases from J, with 15 bases between. Germline CDR1 reads SGHVS; CDR2 reads FNYEAQ. CDR3 DNA sequence: TGTGCCAGCAGCCGGACAGACGGCGTCGAGCAGTTCTTC. Encoded protein: CASSRTDGVEQFF. The full variable domain, in which reference TRBV7-6 and TRBJ2-1 provide the parts outside the CDR3, is GAGVSQSPRYKVTKRGQDVALRCDPISGHVSLYWYRQALGQGPEFLTYFNYEAQQDKSGLPNDRFSAERPEGSISTLTIQRTEQRDSAMYRCASSRTDGVEQFFGPGTRLTVL.

This rearrangement joins TRBV27 to TRBJ1-5, with 10 bases lining up with TRBD1. This CDR3 has 18 amino acids. Looked up from germline, CDR1 is MNHEY and CDR2 is SMNVEV (reference sequence). The V segment lost 5 bases and the J segment 0 bases; nucleotides outside the gene matches: 10. The CDR3 here is CASSHRDRGVGSNQPQHF. DNA for the CDR3: TGTGCCAGCAGTCACCGGGACAGGGGAGTAGGTAGCAATCAGCCCCAGCATTTT.

This chain joins TRBV6-1 and TRBJ2-7; 13 bases are shared with TRBD2. Germline CDR1 is MNHNS and CDR2 is SASEGT. With 5 bases clipped from V and 3 bases from J, the junction kept 4 bases outside the gene matches. There are 15 residues in the CDR3. CDR3 DNA sequence: TGTGCCAGCAGTCCTAGGACTAGCGGGAGCTACGAGCAGTACTTC. Translation: CASSPRTSGSYEQYF.

This rearrangement joins TRBV7-9 to TRBJ2-1; D is possibly TRBD2 (6 bases). Trimming removed 1 base at V and 5 bases at J, with 12 bases between. Germline V gene lookup returns CDR1 SEHNR and CDR2 FQNEAQ (reference sequence). The CDR3 consists of 15 residues. The CDR3 reads CASSLDTGAHNEQFF. In DNA, the CDR3 is TGTGCCAGCAGCTTAGATACGGGAGCTCACAATGAGCAGTTCTTC.

This clone was observed once. In the same sample, other DNA sequences code for this CDR3. This sequence joins TRBV6-1 and TRBJ2-7; D is possibly TRBD1 (6 bases). Trimming left V 1 base short and J 3 bases short, with 7 bases between. Germline V lookup: CDR1 MNHNS, CDR2 SASEGT. The CDR3 extends over 13 amino acids. The DNA for the CDR3 is TGTGCCAGCAGTGAAGGGGGGCGCTACGAGCAGTACTTC. The encoded protein is CASSEGGRYEQYF.

The chain carries TRBV6-1 and TRBJ1-2; D is possibly TRBD1 (6 bases). The V and J ends lost 3 bases and 1 base respectively, with 15 bases between them. Germline loops: CDR1 MNHNS, CDR2 SASEGT. CDR3 length: 16 residues. DNA of the CDR3: TGTGCCAGCAGTGATACGGACAGACCCCGTAACTATGGCTACACCTTC. It yields the protein CASSDTDRPRNYGYTF.

This chain connects TRBV28 to TRBJ2-1; 12 nucleotides align to TRBD2. The CDR3 runs 15 residues. CDR1 is MDHEN, CDR2 SYDVKM, per germline. The V gene end was trimmed by 6 bases and the J gene end by 7 bases; junction bases not matched to a gene: 7. Here the CDR3 reads CASRLAGGPWNEQFF. As DNA, the CDR3 is TGTGCCAGCAGGCTAGCGGGAGGGCCGTGGAATGAGCAGTTCTTC.

CDR3 sequence (DNA): TGTGCCAGCAGGACAGCGGGCACCGGGGAGCTGTTTTTT. Protein product: CASRTAGTGELFF. This rearrangement joins TRBV28 to TRBJ2-2, with a weak D call TRBD2 (6 bases). The germline V gene encodes CDR1 MDHEN and CDR2 SYDVKM. There are 13 residues in the CDR3. V lost 6 bases, J lost 4 bases, and 9 bases lay in between.

This chain connects TRBV10-3 to TRBJ1-4; maybe TRBD1 (5 bases). V dropped 1 base and J dropped 11 bases, with 20 bases sitting between them. The germline CDR1 and CDR2 sequences are ENHRY and SYGVKD. The CDR3 length is 16 residues. The DNA for the CDR3 is TGTGCCATCAGTGAGTGGGGCCCACAGAAGGAAGGGAAACTGTTTTTT. Its translation: CAISEWGPQKEGKLFF.

This clone was observed a single time. The rearrangement uses TRBV28 and TRBJ2-7; D may correspond to TRBD1 or TRBD2 (5 bases each). The CDR3 consists of 13 residues. CDR1 and CDR2 from the germline V gene are MDHEN and SYDVKM. V lost 7 bases to trimming and J lost 4 bases, with 14 bases between them. The chain's CDR3 is CASNSGTRYEQYF. The CDR3, as DNA: TGTGCCAGCAATTCCGGGACCAGATACGAGCAGTACTTC.

This rearrangement joins TRBV6-1 to TRBJ1-2, with TRBD1 matching 8 bases. The germline gives CDR1 MNHNS, CDR2 SASEGT. The CDR3 totals 15 residues. With V trimmed by 5 bases and J by 2 bases, 7 bases remained unmatched. The CDR3 DNA is TGTGCCAGCAGTTGGCAGGGGGCCATCAACTATGGCTACACCTTC. Translation gives CASSWQGAINYGYTF.

Comment on this clone: Other DNA sequences in this specimen translate into the identical CDR3. The V gene is TRBV6-6, the J gene TRBJ2-7; 13 bases line up with TRBD2. The germline V gene has CDR1 MNHNY and CDR2 SVGAGI (reference sequence). This CDR3 has 15 residues. The junction had 4 bases not matched to a gene; V was cut back by 6 bases and J by 2 bases. In nucleotides, the CDR3 is TGTGCCAGCAGGCCAGGACTAGCGGGGGCCTACGAGCAGTACTTC. Its translation is CASRPGLAGAYEQYF.

This clone was recorded once. The V gene is TRBV28, the J gene TRBJ2-7, with D perhaps TRBD1 or TRBD2 (5 bases each). CDR1 is MDHEN and CDR2 is SYDVKM in the germline V gene. V was clipped by 3 bases and J by 5 bases, with 14 bases between them. CDR3 length equals 14 residues. The CDR3 spells CASSFRDGSDEQYF. CDR3 nucleotides: TGTGCCAGCAGTTTTCGGGACGGATCGGACGAGCAGTACTTC.